The 20 T cell receptor beta chains below come from one sample, sequenced in a study of T cell responses to AZD1222 COVID-19 vaccine. TCRdb keeps only in-frame clones here, not all; method: immunoSEQ multiplex PCR. The sample consists of approximately 100,000 clones, over 75% of them appearing once. The sequencing here drew on peripheral blood, taken 28 days after the second AZD1222 dose. The receptors derive from an adult who received the AZD1222 COVID-19 vaccine.

The rearrangement uses TRBV25-1 and TRBJ2-3; weak D call: TRBD1 (7 bases). The CDR3 has 15 amino acids. Trimming took 3 bases from V and 5 from J, leaving 15 bases between them. Germline V gene sequence: CDR1 MGHDK, CDR2 SYGVNS. CDR3 sequence (DNA): TGTGCCAGCAGTGAGAAGAGGGGGCGGGGAGATACGCAGTATTTT. This translates into CASSEKRGRGDTQYF.

Only one count was recorded for this clone. The chain joins TRBV3-1 (or the pseudogene TRBV3-2) to TRBJ2-2; no firm D call. Germline loops: CDR1 LGHDT, CDR2 YNNKEL (reference sequence). V was cut by 1 base and J by 4 bases, with 10 bases left in between. This CDR3 region has 15 residues. The CDR3 DNA is TGTGCCAGCAGCCAAGTATCACGGGCCACCGGGGAGCTGTTTTTT. It encodes CASSQVSRATGELFF.

This clone has a handful of counts. The V call is TRBV27, the J call TRBJ2-7, with a weak D call TRBD1 (5 bases). The CDR3 loop spans 15 amino acids. V lost 4 bases and J 3 bases, leaving 16 bases between the germline ends. CDR1 MNHEY and CDR2 SMNVEV come from the germline V gene (reference sequence). This CDR3 is CASSSTESYYYEQYF. The DNA for the CDR3 is TGTGCCAGCAGTTCGACAGAATCCTATTACTACGAGCAGTACTTC.

The chain uses TRBV7-2 and TRBJ2-7; tentative D call: TRBD2 (7 bases). Trimming shortened V by 3 bases and J by 6 bases, and 24 bases separated the two germline ends. The CDR3 is 17 residues long. In germline, CDR1 is SGHTA, CDR2 FQGNSA. CDR3 DNA: TGTGCCAGCAGCTTTAGGGGGGGTTCTCCGGGTCTAGGCGAGCAGTACTTC. Translating it yields CASSFRGGSPGLGEQYF.

The chain joins TRBV5-5 to TRBJ2-7; 7 bases match TRBD2. Germline CDR1 SGHKS, CDR2 YYEKEE (reference sequence). The CDR3 totals 14 residues. V shed 0 bases and J 5 bases; nucleotides not matched to a gene: 5. The CDR3 DNA reads TGTGCCAGCAGCTTGGATGGTGGGGGGGACGAGCAGTACTTC. Amino acid sequence: CASSLDGGGDEQYF. The variable domain in full, with the rest retrieved from reference TRBV5-5 and TRBJ2-7, is DAGVTQSPTHLIKTRGQQVTLRCSPISGHKSVSWYQQVLGQGPQFIFQYYEKEERGRGNFPDRFSARQFPNYSSELNVNALLLGDSALYLCASSLDGGGDEQYFGPGTRLTVT.

The V gene is TRBV5-5, the J gene TRBJ1-2; D call uncertain. This CDR3 spans 11 amino acids. The germline V and J ends were trimmed by 4 bases and 8 bases, with 9 bases remaining between them. Germline lookup yields CDR1 SGHKS and CDR2 YYEKEE (reference sequence). In DNA form, the CDR3 reads TGTGCCAGCAGCCCGTTGGACGGCTACACCTTC. Translating gives CASSPLDGYTF.

The CDR3 nucleotides are TGTGCCAGCAGTGGCCCTGGGGGGATGGAGCAGCCCCAGCATTTT. It yields the protein CASSGPGGMEQPQHF. The gene calls are TRBV2 and TRBJ1-5; D possibly corresponds to TRBD1 (5 bases). The CDR3 is made up of 15 amino acids. Trimming left V 4 bases short and J 7 bases short, with 17 bases between. Germline values: CDR1 SNHLY, CDR2 FYNNEI.

This rearrangement joins TRBV9 to TRBJ2-7, with D perhaps given as TRBD1 or TRBD2 (5 bases each). V was pared by 3 bases and J by 0 bases, with 10 bases between. The length of the CDR3 is 14 residues. From germline, CDR1 is SGDLS and CDR2 YYNGEE. CDR3 nucleotide sequence: TGTGCCAGCAGCGCTGAGGGGAGCTCCTACGAGCAGTACTTC. This translates into CASSAEGSSYEQYF.

The chain combines TRBV5-6 with TRBJ1-5; TRBD1 is a possible D gene (6 bases). V lost 0 bases and J lost 7, with 17 bases in between. CDR3 length: 16 amino acids. Germline-derived CDR1 and CDR2 are SGHDT and YYEEEE. The CDR3 loop is CASSLEGGRGLQPQHF. CDR3 sequence (DNA): TGTGCCAGCAGCTTGGAGGGGGGTCGGGGTTTGCAGCCCCAGCATTTT.

A word on this clone: One end of the junction does not line up with germline, which may come from a read error. The CDR3 loop is CASSSGQTQETQYF. DNA of the CDR3: TGTGCTAGCAGCTCGGGACAGACCCAAGAGACCCAGTACTTC. This chain connects TRBV7-7 to TRBJ2-5; 7 nucleotides align to TRBD1. Germline V lookup: CDR1 SSHAT, CDR2 FNYEAQ (reference sequence). The CDR3 covers 14 residues.

This clone was observed once. The rearrangement joins TRBV11-2 to TRBJ2-7; D is uncertain. The germline V and J ends were trimmed by 5 bases and 3 bases, with 17 bases remaining between them. CDR1 is SGHAT and CDR2 is FQNNGV in the germline V gene. There are 15 residues in the CDR3. The CDR3 reads CASSHLKGVGYEQYF. Written as DNA, the CDR3 is TGTGCCAGCAGCCACTTAAAGGGCGTCGGCTACGAGCAGTACTTC.

The CDR3 sequence: CASSLVGLDSWPETQYF. CDR3 bases: TGTGCCAGCAGCTTGGTCGGGTTGGACTCCTGGCCGGAGACCCAGTACTTC. This sequence joins TRBV5-5 and TRBJ2-5; a possible D gene is TRBD2 (5 bases). The CDR3 length is 17 residues. Trimming took off 0 bases at V and 5 bases at J, with 20 bases between the two ends. Germline CDR1 and CDR2: SGHKS and YYEKEE (reference sequence).

The CDR3 loop is CASSRIRGLYNSPLHF. The CDR3 DNA follows: TGTGCCAGCAGTCGAATCCGGGGCCTCTATAATTCACCCCTCCACTTT. The chain links TRBV6-4 to TRBJ1-6; perhaps TRBD1 as D (5 bases). Germline CDR1 and CDR2: MRHNA and SNTAGT. V dropped 5 bases and J dropped 3 bases, with 14 bases sitting between them. The CDR3 covers 16 residues.

The rearrangement links TRBV5-1 to TRBJ1-4; D is perhaps TRBD1 (5 bases). Between the trimmed V and J ends, which lost 4 bases and 8 bases, there was a span of 12 bases. Per germline, CDR1 SGHRS and CDR2 YFSETQ. The CDR3 loop spans 13 amino acids. In DNA, the CDR3 is TGCGCCAGCAGCCCGCAGGGTGGGGAAAAACTGTTTTTT. Its protein is CASSPQGGEKLFF. Variable domain in full (rest from reference TRBV5-1 and TRBJ1-4): KAGVTQTPRYLIKTRGQQVTLSCSPISGHRSVSWYQQTPGQGLQFLFEYFSETQRNKGNFPGRFSGRQFSNSRSEMNVSTLELGDSALYLCASSPQGGEKLFFGSGTQLSVL.

This chain connects TRBV3-1 (or the pseudogene TRBV3-2) to TRBJ2-1, with 7 bases lining up with TRBD2. The CDR3 covers 16 residues. Germline V gives CDR1 LGHDT, CDR2 YNNKEL (reference sequence). V shed 4 bases, J shed 0 bases, and the junction held 6 bases outside the gene matches. The CDR3 nucleotides are TGTGCCAGCAGCCCCAGACTAGCAGGCTCCTACAATGAGCAGTTCTTC. Protein: CASSPRLAGSYNEQFF.

This rearrangement joins TRBV14 to TRBJ1-1, with D tentatively TRBD1 (6 bases). The CDR3 is made up of 15 amino acids. Germline CDR1 and CDR2: SGHDN and FVKESK. Trimming removed 1 base from V and 4 bases from J, with 13 bases in between. The CDR3 nucleotides are TGTGCCAGCAGCCAAGGTTGGAAGGGGGGCACTGAAGCTTTCTTT. Protein product: CASSQGWKGGTEAFF.

The gene calls are TRBV5-1 and TRBJ2-3; D gene ambiguous. The germline CDR1 and CDR2 sequences are SGHRS and YFSETQ. Trimming removed 0 bases from V and 7 bases from J, with 12 bases in between. CDR3 length equals 14 residues. The CDR3 DNA reads as TGCGCCAGCAGCTTGGCTACGAATTCAAATACGCAGTATTTT. Amino acids: CASSLATNSNTQYF. Full variable domain (rest looked up from reference TRBV5-1 and TRBJ2-3): KAGVTQTPRYLIKTRGQQVTLSCSPISGHRSVSWYQQTPGQGLQFLFEYFSETQRNKGNFPGRFSGRQFSNSRSEMNVSTLELGDSALYLCASSLATNSNTQYFGPGTRLTVL.

The chain combines TRBV19 with TRBJ1-2; D unclear. Trimming shortened V by 7 bases and J by 0 bases, and 12 bases separated the two germline ends. The CDR3 extends over 14 amino acids. Germline CDR1 is LNHDA and CDR2 is SQIVND (reference sequence). CDR3 amino acids: CASTSLAANYGYTF. DNA of the CDR3: TGTGCCAGTACCTCCCTGGCAGCTAACTATGGCTACACCTTC.

This clone was seen a few times. The chain employs TRBV7-2 and TRBJ1-2; TRBD1 matches 7 bases. The V gene's germline CDR1 is SGHTA and CDR2 FQGNSA. The CDR3 has 16 residues. J lost 0 bases, V lost 3 bases, and 7 bases had no gene match. The CDR3, as DNA: TGTGCCAGCAGCTTGTGGCAGGGGACAGCTAACTATGGCTACACCTTC. This encodes CASSLWQGTANYGYTF.

The chain is built from TRBV24-1 and TRBJ1-5, with D tentatively TRBD1 (5 bases). Germline V lookup: CDR1 KGHDR, CDR2 SFDVKD. The CDR3 consists of 14 residues. V lost 5 bases and J 2 bases, leaving 9 bases between the germline ends. CDR3 residues: CATSVTGGNQPQHF. In DNA form, the CDR3 reads TGTGCCACCAGTGTCACGGGGGGCAATCAGCCCCAGCATTTT.